This T cell receptor (beta chain) was identified in a study of T-cell reconstitution after alpha-beta-depleted transplantation in children. Overall study findings and caveats: Two months or so post-transplant, alpha-beta T cells reportedly derived from several hundred expanded graft clones. T-cell numbers and diversity one year post-transplant derived largely from freshly generated T cells. It was surviving recipient T cells and thymic progenitors that gave some patients high TCRbeta diversity at day 60.

Library preparation (for TCRbeta) was performed with unique molecular identifiers. TCRdb called the PCR reads again in MiXCR, with one record for every CDR3 protein. The sample lists a few hundred thousand distinct CDR3 sequences, 13% occurring once. V lost 4 bases and J lost 2; bases outside the gene matches: 7. CDR1 is SQVTM, CDR2 ANQGSEA, per germline. This CDR3 is built from 14 residues. This clonotype has a count of ten or more. Its matching antigen is unknown. The chain carries TRBV29-1 and TRBJ2-7; the match to TRBD2 covers 8 bases. This TCR was recovered from a male patient aged 10 to 17 who had a stem cell transplant for acute myeloid leukemia, so the T cells may come from the graft donor. This specimen was PBMCs, mostly from graft donor cells, taken 360 days after TCRalphabeta/CD19-depleted stem cell transplant. CDR3 DNA: TGCAGCGTTGGCCTACTAGCGGCGACCTACGAGCAGTACTTC. It yields the protein CSVGLLAATYEQYF.